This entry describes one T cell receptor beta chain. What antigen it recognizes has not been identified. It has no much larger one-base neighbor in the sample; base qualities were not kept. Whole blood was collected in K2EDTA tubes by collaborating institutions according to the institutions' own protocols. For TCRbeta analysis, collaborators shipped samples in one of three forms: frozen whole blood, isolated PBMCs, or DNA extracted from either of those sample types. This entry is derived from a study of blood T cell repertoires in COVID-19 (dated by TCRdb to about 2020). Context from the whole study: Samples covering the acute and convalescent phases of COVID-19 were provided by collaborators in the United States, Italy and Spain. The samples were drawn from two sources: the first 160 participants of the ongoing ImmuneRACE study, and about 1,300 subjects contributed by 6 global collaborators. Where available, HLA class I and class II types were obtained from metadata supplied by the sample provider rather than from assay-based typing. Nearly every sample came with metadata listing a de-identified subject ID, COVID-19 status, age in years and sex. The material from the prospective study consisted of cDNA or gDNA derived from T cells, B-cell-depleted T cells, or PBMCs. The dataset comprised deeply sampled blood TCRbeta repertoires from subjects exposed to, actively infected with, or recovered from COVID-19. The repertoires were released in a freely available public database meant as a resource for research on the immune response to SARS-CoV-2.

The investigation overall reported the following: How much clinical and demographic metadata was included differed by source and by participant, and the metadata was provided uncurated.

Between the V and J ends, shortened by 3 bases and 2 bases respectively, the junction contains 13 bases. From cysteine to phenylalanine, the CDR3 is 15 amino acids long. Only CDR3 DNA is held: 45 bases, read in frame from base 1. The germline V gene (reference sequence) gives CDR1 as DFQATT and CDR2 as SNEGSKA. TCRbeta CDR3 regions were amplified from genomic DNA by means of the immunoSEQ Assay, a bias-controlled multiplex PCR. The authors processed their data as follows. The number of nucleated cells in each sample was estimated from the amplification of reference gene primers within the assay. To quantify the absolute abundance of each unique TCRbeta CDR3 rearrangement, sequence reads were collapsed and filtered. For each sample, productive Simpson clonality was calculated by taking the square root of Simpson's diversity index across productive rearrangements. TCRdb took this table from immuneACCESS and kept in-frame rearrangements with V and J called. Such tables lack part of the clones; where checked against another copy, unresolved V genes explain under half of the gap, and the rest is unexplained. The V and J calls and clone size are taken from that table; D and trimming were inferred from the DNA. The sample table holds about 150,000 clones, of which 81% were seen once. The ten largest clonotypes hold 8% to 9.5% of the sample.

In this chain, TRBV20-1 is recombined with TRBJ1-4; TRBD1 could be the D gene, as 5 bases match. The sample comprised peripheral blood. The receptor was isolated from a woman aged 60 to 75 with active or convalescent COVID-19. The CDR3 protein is CSASVLGGTNEKLFF. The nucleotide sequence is TGCAGTGCTAGTGTACTGGGGGGGACTAATGAAAAACTGTTTTTT.